A single sample is the source of the 26 T cell receptor beta chains below, sequenced in a study of blood T cells in healthy people across ages. Sample-barcoded 5' priming and a J-beta primer mix drove a second PCR of about 7 to 11 cycles. TCRdb reprocessed the 5' RACE reads via MiXCR and lists one record per CDR3 protein. The table shows around 670,000 distinct CDR3 sequences, with about 30% occurring only once. The source material was blood. The receptors were sampled from a woman at least 80 years old in good health.

At least ten counts were recorded for this clonotype. The rearrangement uses TRBV29-1 and TRBJ1-5; 7 bases map to TRBD1. CDR3 length: 13 amino acids. V lost 1 base and J lost 4; bases outside the gene matches: 1. The germline V gene encodes CDR1 SQVTM and CDR2 ANQGSEA. The CDR3 region has the DNA TGCAGCGTTGAAGGGGGACAGAATCAGCCCCAGCATTTT. It yields the protein CSVEGGQNQPQHF.

There are many counts of this clonotype. The chain uses TRBV6-2 or TRBV6-3 and TRBJ1-6; D may be TRBD1 (5 bases). CDR1 and CDR2 from the germline V gene are MNHEY and SVGEGT. With 5 bases removed from V and 7 bases from J, the gap between germline ends came to 15 bases. This CDR3 is built from 15 residues. CDR3 residues: CASSPGTAKNSPLHF. The CDR3 region has the DNA TGTGCCAGCAGTCCCGGGACGGCGAAAAATTCACCCCTCCACTTT.

V is TRBV12-3 or TRBV12-4 and J is TRBJ2-1; 9 nucleotides line up with TRBD2. This CDR3 is 13 amino acids long. Germline trimming cut 9 bases from V and 6 bases from J; bases unmatched to any gene: 6. DNA of the CDR3: TGTGCCAGTGGACTAGCGACCGGCAATGAGCAGTTCTTC. It translates to CASGLATGNEQFF.

The chain employs TRBV7-2 and TRBJ2-4, with a weak D call TRBD2 (7 bases). The tail of the sequence fits TRBJ2-7 better, so the J call may be wrong. Germline V lookup: CDR1 SGHTA, CDR2 FQGNSA. The CDR3 covers 15 residues. As DNA, the CDR3 is TGTGCCAGCAGCCGCGTACCTCGGGGGGCTGGCGAGCAGTACTTC. Residues: CASSRVPRGAGEQYF.

The CDR3 DNA reads TGTGCCAGCAGTCTGGGACAGGTCGATGAGCAGTTCTTC. Protein product: CASSLGQVDEQFF. The V and J genes are TRBV6-1 and TRBJ2-1; 8 bases map to TRBD1. Germline loops: CDR1 MNHNS, CDR2 SASEGT. Unmatched junction bases numbered 5, after V lost 5 bases and J lost 8 bases. There are 13 residues in the CDR3.

CDR3 region: CASSLVAGGINYEQYF. CDR3 DNA: TGTGCCAGCAGCTTAGTAGCGGGAGGGATTAACTACGAGCAGTACTTC. This rearrangement joins TRBV7-2 to TRBJ2-7, with 11 bases that match TRBD2. V was pared by 1 base and J by 3 bases, with 5 bases of the junction left unmatched. Germline CDR1 reads SGHTA; CDR2 reads FQGNSA. This CDR3 spans 16 amino acids.

This clonotype was seen a handful of times. The rearrangement joins TRBV7-9 to TRBJ1-1; D remains unclear. V gave up 5 bases and J gave up 8 bases, with 9 bases separating them. Germline V CDR1 and CDR2: SEHNR, FQNEAQ (reference sequence). The CDR3 contains 11 residues. The chain's CDR3 is CASSQQEEAFF. DNA of the CDR3: TGTGCCAGCAGCCAGCAGGAGGAAGCTTTCTTT.

This clonotype has a handful of counts. The chain uses TRBV6-1 and TRBJ1-5; D uncertain. The CDR3 is made up of 14 amino acids. Germline loops: CDR1 MNHNS, CDR2 SASEGT. V was trimmed by 6 bases and J by 3 bases, leaving 12 bases between them. The CDR3 here is CASSPGPTNQPQHF. CDR3 DNA: TGTGCCAGCAGCCCAGGACCGACCAATCAGCCCCAGCATTTT.

This clonotype was detected ten times or more. This sequence joins TRBV7-2 and TRBJ1-2; D is possibly TRBD1 (5 bases). Germline CDR1 is SGHTA and CDR2 is FQGNSA. This CDR3 is 15 amino acids long. Trimming left V 1 base short and J 5 bases short, with 14 bases between. In DNA form, the CDR3 reads TGTGCCAGCAGCTTAGGGAACAGGAGGTTATATGGCTACACCTTC. Translated: CASSLGNRRLYGYTF.

The chain joins TRBV11-2 to TRBJ1-2; 9 bases are a match to TRBD1. The CDR3 sequence is 14 residues long. Germline V lookup: CDR1 SGHAT, CDR2 FQNNGV. J gave up 6 bases and V 4 bases, and 6 bases lay outside the gene matches. The CDR3 loop is CASSSNRGQNGYTF. In nucleotides, the CDR3 is TGTGCCAGCAGCTCAAACAGGGGGCAGAATGGCTACACCTTC.

This chain joins TRBV28 and TRBJ2-1; 8 bases match TRBD2. Germline lookup yields CDR1 MDHEN and CDR2 SYDVKM. J lost 6 bases, V lost 5 bases, and 9 bases had no gene match. The CDR3 is 15 residues long. As DNA, the CDR3 is TGTGCCAGCAGTCCCGGGACTAGTAGGGTCAATGAGCAGTTCTTC. Translated: CASSPGTSRVNEQFF.

This clonotype was recorded many times. This chain links TRBV27 with TRBJ1-2, with D possibly matching TRBD1 (6 bases). CDR3 length: 13 residues. Deletions cut 4 bases from V and 6 bases from J, with 12 bases between. Germline lookup yields CDR1 MNHEY and CDR2 SMNVEV (reference sequence). The CDR3 DNA follows: TGTGCCAGCAGTTCCCCGCGGGGGCATGGCTACACCTTC. It is translated as CASSSPRGHGYTF.

This clonotype was found once. Given a much more abundant clone one base away, this may be a read error. V usage is TRBV20-1 and J usage is TRBJ2-5, with TRBD2 matching 11 bases. Per the germline V gene, CDR1 is DFQATT and CDR2 is SNEGSKA (reference sequence). The CDR3 covers 15 residues. Germline trimming cut 1 base from V and 5 bases from J; bases unmatched to any gene: 6. The CDR3 spells CSARGASGGWETQYF. The CDR3, as DNA: TGCAGTGCTAGAGGGGCTAGCGGGGGGTGGGAGACCCAGTACTTC.

For this clonotype: Given a much more abundant clone one base away, this may be a read error. The chain recombines TRBV4-1 with TRBJ2-5; 7 bases are a match to TRBD2. Germline lookup yields CDR1 MGHRA and CDR2 YSYEKL. J was trimmed by 2 bases and V by 0 bases; bases with no gene match: 6. The CDR3 length is 16 residues. In nucleotides, the CDR3 is TGCGCCAGCAGCCAAGAGGGAATGGGGGGGCAAGAGACCCAGTACTTC. It yields the protein CASSQEGMGGQETQYF.

This clonotype was observed many times. V usage is TRBV5-6 and J usage is TRBJ2-1; 9 bases align to TRBD1. V was pared by 4 bases and J by 7 bases, with 9 bases of the junction left unmatched. CDR1 SGHDT and CDR2 YYEEEE come from the germline V gene. The CDR3 totals 15 residues. DNA for the CDR3: TGTGCCAGCAGCCCGAGCGGGACAGGGCTTAATGAGCAGTTCTTC. The encoded protein is CASSPSGTGLNEQFF.

This clonotype was recorded at least ten times. This chain joins TRBV5-4 and TRBJ2-7; D uncertain. The germline CDR1 and CDR2 sequences are SGHNT and YYREEE (reference sequence). The CDR3 extends over 14 amino acids. The V gene lost 0 bases and the J gene lost 2 bases, with 9 bases spanning the gap. DNA of the CDR3: TGTGCCAGCAGCTTGGCCGGTCAGGCCTACGAGCAGTACTTC. It is translated as CASSLAGQAYEQYF.

This clonotype was recorded only once. This may arise from a read error, as a much more abundant clone is one base away. This CDR3 fails to terminate in the conserved phenylalanine or tryptophan, so it likely reflects a read error. The chain uses TRBV2 and TRBJ2-1, with D unresolved. Germline CDR1 and CDR2: SNHLY and FYNNEI. CDR3 size: 16 residues. Trimming pared 7 bases from V and 0 bases from J, leaving 16 bases between. This CDR3 reads CASTYKGLSSYNEQFL. Written as DNA, the CDR3 is TGTGCCAGCACCTACAAGGGTTTAAGCTCCTACAATGAGCAGTTCCTC.

The V gene is TRBV28, the J gene TRBJ1-6; 9 bases are shared with TRBD1. Germline V gene sequence: CDR1 MDHEN, CDR2 SYDVKM. CDR3 size: 15 residues. V was pared by 5 bases and J by 7 bases, with 6 bases of the junction left unmatched. The CDR3 loop reads CASSGGTGMNSPLHF. Here the CDR3 DNA reads TGTGCCAGCAGTGGGGGGACAGGGATGAATTCACCCCTCCACTTT.

V gene TRBV12-3 or TRBV12-4 combines with J gene TRBJ2-3, with TRBD2 matching 8 bases. Trimming at V came to 6 bases and at J to 15 bases, leaving 17 bases not matched to a gene. The CDR3 sequence is 14 residues long. CDR3 amino acids: CASSPGGITDTEYF. CDR3 nucleotides: TGTGCCAGCAGCCCGGGAGGGATCACAGATACGGAATATTTT.

The genes are TRBV20-1 and TRBJ1-6; maybe TRBD1 (6 bases). Trimming pared 0 bases from V and 5 bases from J, leaving 11 bases between. Germline V gives CDR1 DFQATT, CDR2 SNEGSKA (reference sequence). The length of the CDR3 is 15 residues. CDR3 sequence: CSARDSTGHNSPLHF. The CDR3 nucleotides read TGCAGTGCTAGAGATTCGACAGGACATAATTCACCCCTCCACTTT.

This clonotype was seen only a few times. A clone one base away is much larger, so this may be a read error. The genes are TRBV12-3 or TRBV12-4 and TRBJ2-5; D is ambiguous. This CDR3 comprises 13 residues. V lost 6 bases, J lost 5 bases, and 13 bases lay in between. The CDR3 region has the DNA TGTGCCAGCAGCTCTTGTTCCCTGGAGACCCAGTACTTC. This sequence encodes CASSSCSLETQYF.

This clonotype was recorded a few times. This sequence may be a read error, since a much larger clone differs from it by one base. This chain connects TRBV5-6 to TRBJ2-5; 7 bases match TRBD2. With V trimmed by 0 bases and J by 5 bases, 4 bases remained unmatched. This CDR3 contains 14 residues. Germline V gene data show CDR1 as SGHDT and CDR2 as YYEEEE. CDR3: CASSLVASGETQYF. The CDR3 nucleotides read TGTGCCAGCAGCTTGGTCGCTAGCGGTGAGACCCAGTACTTC.

The table lists this clonotype with many counts. The gene calls are TRBV2 and TRBJ1-5; D unresolved. CDR1 SNHLY and CDR2 FYNNEI come from the germline V gene. The CDR3 totals 13 residues. With 3 bases removed from V and 1 base from J, the gap between germline ends came to 4 bases. The CDR3 region is CASSEESNQPQHF. In nucleotides, the CDR3 is TGTGCCAGCAGTGAGGAGAGCAATCAGCCCCAGCATTTT. The full variable domain, completed using reference TRBV2 and TRBJ1-5, is EPEVTQTPSHQVTQMGQEVILRCVPISNHLYFYWYRQILGQKVEFLVSFYNNEISEKSEIFDDQFSVERPDGSNFTLKIRSTKLEDSAMYFCASSEESNQPQHFGDGTRLSIL.

V usage is TRBV3-1 and J usage is TRBJ2-7; D remains ambiguous. With 1 base removed from V and 6 bases from J, the gap between germline ends came to 10 bases. From germline, CDR1 is LGHDT and CDR2 YNNKEL (reference sequence). The CDR3 is 13 amino acids. The CDR3 bases are TGTGCCAGCAGCCAAGGGGCCCCGGCCGAGCAGTACTTC. Its translation is CASSQGAPAEQYF.

This clonotype was found many times. The chain combines TRBV28 with TRBJ2-3, with no clear D. The germline V and J ends were trimmed by 3 bases and 1 base, with 11 bases remaining between them. From germline, CDR1 is MDHEN and CDR2 SYDVKM. There are 15 residues in the CDR3. The DNA for the CDR3 is TGTGCCAGCAGTTTTAGTACAGCCGGCACAGATACGCAGTATTTT. Protein product: CASSFSTAGTDTQYF.

The chain is built from TRBV5-6 and TRBJ2-6; D call uncertain. The CDR3 has 16 amino acids. V was shortened by 0 bases and J by 2 bases, with 9 bases between the two germline ends. Germline-derived CDR1 and CDR2 are SGHDT and YYEEEE. In DNA form, the CDR3 reads TGTGCCAGCAGCTTGGCGGGCTCGGCTGGGGCCAACGTCCTGACTTTC. It yields the protein CASSLAGSAGANVLTF.